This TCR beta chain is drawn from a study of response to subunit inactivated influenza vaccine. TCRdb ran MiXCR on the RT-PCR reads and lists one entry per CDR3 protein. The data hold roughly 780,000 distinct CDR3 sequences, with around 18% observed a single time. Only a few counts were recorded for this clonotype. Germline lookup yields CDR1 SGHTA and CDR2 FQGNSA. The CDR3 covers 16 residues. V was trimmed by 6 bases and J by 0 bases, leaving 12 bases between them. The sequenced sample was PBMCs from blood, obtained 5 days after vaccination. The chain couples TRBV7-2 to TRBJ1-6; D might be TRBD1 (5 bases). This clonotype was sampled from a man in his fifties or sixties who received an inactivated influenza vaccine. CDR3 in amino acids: CASRWDSGSYNSPLHF. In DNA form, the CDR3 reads TGTGCCAGCAGGTGGGACTCCGGCTCCTATAATTCACCCCTCCACTTT.